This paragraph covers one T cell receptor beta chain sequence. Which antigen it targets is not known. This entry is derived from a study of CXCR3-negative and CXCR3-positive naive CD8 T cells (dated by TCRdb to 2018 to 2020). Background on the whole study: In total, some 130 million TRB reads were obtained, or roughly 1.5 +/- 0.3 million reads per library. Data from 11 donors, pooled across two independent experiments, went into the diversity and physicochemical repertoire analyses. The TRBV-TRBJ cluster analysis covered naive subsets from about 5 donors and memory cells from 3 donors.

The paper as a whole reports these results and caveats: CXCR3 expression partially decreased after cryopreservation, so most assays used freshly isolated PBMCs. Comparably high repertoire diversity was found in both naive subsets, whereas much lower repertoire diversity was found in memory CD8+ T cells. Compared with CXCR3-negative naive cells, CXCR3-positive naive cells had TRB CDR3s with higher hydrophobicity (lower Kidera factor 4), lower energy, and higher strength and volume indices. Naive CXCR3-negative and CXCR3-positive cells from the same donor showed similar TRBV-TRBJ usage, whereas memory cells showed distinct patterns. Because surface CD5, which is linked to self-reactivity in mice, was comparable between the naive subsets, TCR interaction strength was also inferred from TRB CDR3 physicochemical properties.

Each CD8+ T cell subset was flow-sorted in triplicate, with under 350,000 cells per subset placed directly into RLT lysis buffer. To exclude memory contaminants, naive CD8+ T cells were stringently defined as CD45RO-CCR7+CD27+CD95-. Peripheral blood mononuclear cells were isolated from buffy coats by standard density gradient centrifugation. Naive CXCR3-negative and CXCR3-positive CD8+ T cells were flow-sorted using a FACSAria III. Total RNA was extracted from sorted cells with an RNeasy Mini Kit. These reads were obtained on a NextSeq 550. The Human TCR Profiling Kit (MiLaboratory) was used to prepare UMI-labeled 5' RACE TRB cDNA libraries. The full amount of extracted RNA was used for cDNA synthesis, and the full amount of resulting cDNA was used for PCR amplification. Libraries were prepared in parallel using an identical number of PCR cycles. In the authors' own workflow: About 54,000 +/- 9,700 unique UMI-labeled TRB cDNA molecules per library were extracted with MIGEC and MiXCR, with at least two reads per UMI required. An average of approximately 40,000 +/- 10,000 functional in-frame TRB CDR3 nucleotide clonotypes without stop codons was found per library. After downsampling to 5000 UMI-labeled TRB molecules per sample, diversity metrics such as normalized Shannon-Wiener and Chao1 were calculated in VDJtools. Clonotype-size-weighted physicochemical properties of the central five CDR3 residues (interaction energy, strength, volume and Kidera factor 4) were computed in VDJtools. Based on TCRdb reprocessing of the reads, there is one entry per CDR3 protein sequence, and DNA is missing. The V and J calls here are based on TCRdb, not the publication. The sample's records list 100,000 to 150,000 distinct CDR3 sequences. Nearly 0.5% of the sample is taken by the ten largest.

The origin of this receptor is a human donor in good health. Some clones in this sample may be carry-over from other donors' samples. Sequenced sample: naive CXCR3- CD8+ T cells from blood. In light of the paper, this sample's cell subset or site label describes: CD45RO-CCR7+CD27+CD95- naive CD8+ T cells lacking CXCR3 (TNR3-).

The CDR3 region: CSARDLPLAGVADTQYF. The chain was built from TRBV20-1 and TRBJ2-3; as DNA is missing, the TRBD2 call by TCRdb cannot be tested. In the germline V gene (reference sequence), CDR1 corresponds to DFQATT and CDR2 to SNEGSKA. The CDR3 numbers 17 residues from cysteine through phenylalanine. No DNA sequence was recorded.